This T cell receptor beta chain was identified during a study of blood T cell repertoires in COVID-19. Looking at the study overall: The United States, Italy and Spain were the sources of the acute and convalescent COVID-19 samples. Sources were T cells, B-cell-depleted T cells, or PBMCs; the material itself was cDNA or gDNA.

In the original analysis: Amplification of reference gene primers provided the estimated nucleated cell counts. Some clones are missing from TCRdb's copy, which holds only in-frame ones; the method was immunoSEQ multiplex PCR. V and J calls and clone size are those listed in that table; D and trimming were worked out from the DNA. The repertoire has 220,000 or so clones, roughly 80% of them found once; the top ten carry more than 2.5%. This clonotype originated in a woman aged 25 to 45 who had recovered from COVID-19. Sequenced sample: peripheral blood.

The CDR3 sequence is CASSSGGEYGYTF. The CDR3 DNA sequence: TGTGCCAGCAGCTCAGGGGGCGAGTATGGCTACACCTTC. The chain joins TRBV6-5 to TRBJ1-2, with TRBD1 identical over 8 bases. This CDR3 has 13 amino acids. J was trimmed by 5 bases and V by 6 bases; bases with no gene match: 5. The germline V gene has CDR1 MNHEY and CDR2 SVGAGI.